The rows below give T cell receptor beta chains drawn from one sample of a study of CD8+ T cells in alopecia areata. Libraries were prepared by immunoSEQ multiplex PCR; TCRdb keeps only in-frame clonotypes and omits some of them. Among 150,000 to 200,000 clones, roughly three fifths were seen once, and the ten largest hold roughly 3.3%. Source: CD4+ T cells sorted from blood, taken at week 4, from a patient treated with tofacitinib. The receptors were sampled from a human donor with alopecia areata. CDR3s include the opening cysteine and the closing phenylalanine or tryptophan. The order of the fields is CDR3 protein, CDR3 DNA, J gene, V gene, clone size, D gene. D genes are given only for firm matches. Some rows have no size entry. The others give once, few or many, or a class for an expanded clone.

CASSQDRGRGETQYF | TGTGCCAGCAGCCAAGATCGAGGGCGGGGAGAGACCCAGTACTTC | TRBJ2-5 | TRBV4-2 | few | .
CASSRTGGNPPLHF | TGTGCCAGCAGTAGGACAGGAGGGAATCCACCCCTCCACTTT | TRBJ1-6 | TRBV27 | . | TRBD1
CSVSRGLNTEAFF | TGCAGCGTGAGCAGGGGGCTGAACACTGAAGCTTTCTTT | TRBJ1-1 | TRBV29-1 | . | TRBD1
CASSALYGYTF | TGTGCCAGCAGCGCCCTCTATGGCTACACCTTC | TRBJ1-2 | TRBV9 | . | .
CSVGGGSGELFF | TGCAGCGTTGGCGGGGGCTCCGGGGAGCTGTTTTTT | TRBJ2-2 | TRBV29-1 | few | .
CAWRSGGVGQQYF | TGTGCCTGGCGTTCCGGTGGGGTTGGACAGCAGTACTTC | TRBJ2-7 | TRBV30 | few | .
CSVGGGRGNSPLHF | TGCAGCGTTGGAGGTGGACGTGGGAATTCACCCCTCCACTTT | TRBJ1-6 | TRBV29-1 | few | .
CAWRRTIEQYF | TGTGCCTGGAGGCGGACTATCGAGCAGTACTTC | TRBJ2-7 | TRBV30 | few | .
CASSPSAVRSPLHF | TGTGCCAGCAGCCCCTCCGCGGTTCGATCACCCCTCCACTTT | TRBJ1-6 | TRBV6-5 | . | .
CASSEGSGGKQFF | TGTGCCAGCAGTGAAGGGTCAGGTGGAAAGCAGTTCTTC | TRBJ2-1 | TRBV25-1 | . | .
CASSGILAGAETQYF | TGTGCCAGCAGCGGGATCCTAGCGGGGGCGGAGACCCAGTACTTC | TRBJ2-5 | TRBV5-4 | . | TRBD2
CAWSTGTGVGEAFF | TGTGCCTGGAGTACCGGGACAGGGGTTGGGGAAGCTTTCTTT | TRBJ1-1 | TRBV30 | once | TRBD1
CAWSPLLPRYTF | TGTGCCTGGAGTCCCCTTTTGCCGAGATACACCTTC | TRBJ1-2 | TRBV30 | few | .
CASSQYRANYGYTF | TGTGCCAGCAGCCAGTACAGAGCTAACTATGGCTACACCTTC | TRBJ1-2 | TRBV9 | . | .
CASSSPRQGDTYEQYF | TGTGCCAGCAGTTCCCCCAGGCAGGGTGATACCTACGAGCAGTACTTC | TRBJ2-7 | TRBV27 | . | .
CASSEYRDKNIQYF | TGTGCCAGCAGTGAATACAGGGATAAAAACATTCAGTACTTC | TRBJ2-4 | TRBV25-1 | . | .
CASSLGGWETQYF | TGTGCCAGCAGTTTGGGGGGTTGGGAGACCCAGTACTTC | TRBJ2-5 | TRBV6-5 | . | .
CASSHARSGGQQETQYF | TGTGCCAGCAGCCACGCGCGGAGCGGGGGGCAGCAAGAGACCCAGTACTTC | TRBJ2-5 | TRBV11-1 | . | TRBD2
CASSLLGTIIKETQYF | TGCGCCAGCAGCTTGTTGGGGACAATCATCAAGGAGACCCAGTACTTC | TRBJ2-5 | TRBV5-1 | . | .
CASSQRRGNSPLHF | TGCGCCAGCAGTCAGAGACGGGGAAATTCACCCCTCCACTTT | TRBJ1-6 | TRBV23-1 | few | .
CASSLLGLAKNIQYF | TGCGCCAGCAGCCTACTGGGGCTAGCCAAAAACATTCAGTACTTC | TRBJ2-4 | TRBV4-1 | few | .
CAISTNSGENIQYF | TGTGCCATCAGCACCAACAGTGGTGAAAACATTCAGTACTTC | TRBJ2-4 | TRBV10-3 | few | .
CASSFKVDYQPQHF | TGTGCCAGCAGCTTCAAGGTGGACTATCAGCCCCAGCATTTT | TRBJ1-5 | TRBV5-6 | . | .
CASTPTLAGKETQYF | TGTGCCAGCACCCCGACACTAGCGGGGAAAGAGACCCAGTACTTC | TRBJ2-5 | TRBV2 | few | TRBD2
CASSLGWAQDYGYTF | TGTGCCAGCAGCTTAGGGTGGGCCCAAGACTATGGCTACACCTTC | TRBJ1-2 | TRBV7-9 | few | .
CASSLPRQTVNTGELFF | TGCGCCAGCAGCTTGCCCCGCCAGACGGTGAACACCGGGGAGCTGTTTTTT | TRBJ2-2 | TRBV5-1 | . | .
CASSYRGGARDTQYF | TGTGCCAGCAGTTACCGCGGGGGGGCCAGAGATACGCAGTATTTT | TRBJ2-3 | TRBV6-5 | . | TRBD2
CASSRDFQETQYF | TGTGCCAGCAGCCGGGACTTTCAAGAGACCCAGTACTTC | TRBJ2-5 | TRBV7-9 | few | .
CASSYSSAGGSGYTF | TGTGCCAGCAGTTACAGCTCGGCAGGGGGCTCTGGCTACACCTTC | TRBJ1-2 | TRBV6-5 | once | TRBD1
CASSRGTSGNTDTQYF | TGTGCCAGCAGCCGCGGGACTAGCGGTAACACAGATACGCAGTATTTT | TRBJ2-3 | TRBV13 | . | TRBD2
CAWSTGVSDGYTF | TGTGCCTGGAGTACGGGCGTTTCGGATGGCTACACCTTC | TRBJ1-2 | TRBV30 | . | .
CAWKGEWRQGMGEQFF | TGTGCCTGGAAAGGGGAGTGGAGACAGGGTATGGGTGAGCAGTTCTTC | TRBJ2-1 | TRBV30 | . | TRBD1
CRGTAGETQYF | TGCAGAGGGACAGCGGGGGAGACCCAGTACTTC | TRBJ2-5 | TRBV20-1 | . | .
CACHDRATYNSPLHF | TGTGCCTGCCATGACAGGGCAACCTATAATTCACCCCTCCACTTT | TRBJ1-6 | TRBV30 | . | TRBD1
CASSQERGETQYF | TGCGCCAGCAGCCAAGAGCGGGGGGAGACCCAGTACTTC | TRBJ2-5 | TRBV4-3 | . | TRBD2
CASSRPPYEQYF | TGTGCCAGCAGCCGACCTCCCTACGAGCAGTACTTC | TRBJ2-7 | TRBV7-2 | . | .
CASSEGTGGGGYGYTF | TGTGCCAGCAGTGAAGGGACAGGGGGCGGCGGCTATGGCTACACCTTC | TRBJ1-2 | TRBV6-1 | . | TRBD1
CASRSPRTVLNQPQHF | TGTGCCAGCAGATCCCCCCGGACAGTACTTAATCAGCCCCAGCATTTT | TRBJ1-5 | TRBV28 | . | .
CASSWGANGANVLTF | TGTGCCAGTAGTTGGGGGGCAAATGGGGCCAACGTCCTGACTTTC | TRBJ2-6 | TRBV19 | few | .
CASSEIGQDQPQHF | TGTGCCAGCAGTGAAATCGGACAGGATCAGCCCCAGCATTTT | TRBJ1-5 | TRBV25-1 | once | TRBD1
CASSPARVGTEAFF | TGTGCCAGCAGCCCCGCCAGGGTGGGCACTGAAGCTTTCTTT | TRBJ1-1 | TRBV7-2 | . | .
CAISDGYGQFVARLNTEAFF | TGTGCCATCAGTGACGGATACGGACAGTTCGTTGCCCGACTGAACACTGAAGCTTTCTTT | TRBJ1-1 | TRBV10-3 | few | .
CASSLAGGPADTQYF | TGTGCCAGCAGTTTAGCGGGGGGGCCCGCAGATACGCAGTATTTT | TRBJ2-3 | TRBV28 | . | TRBD2
CAWSRRGSGYTF | TGTGCCTGGAGTCGACGGGGTTCCGGCTACACCTTC | TRBJ1-2 | TRBV30 | . | .
CASSEFDRPAKNIQYF | TGTGCCAGCAGTGAATTTGACAGGCCCGCCAAAAACATTCAGTACTTC | TRBJ2-4 | TRBV6-1 | . | .
CSVEGTVTYGYTF | TGCAGCGTTGAAGGGACAGTGACCTATGGCTACACCTTC | TRBJ1-2 | TRBV29-1 | . | .
CASSWGQWKGETQYF | TGTGCCAGCAGCTGGGGACAGTGGAAGGGGGAGACCCAGTACTTC | TRBJ2-5 | TRBV7-8 | . | TRBD1
CASSLGTGELAEELFF | TGTGCCAGCAGCTTGGGGACAGGAGAATTGGCGGAGGAGCTGTTTTTT | TRBJ2-2 | TRBV11-3 | . | TRBD1
CSAREYGELFF | TGCAGTGCTAGAGAATACGGGGAGCTGTTTTTT | TRBJ2-2 | TRBV20-1 | . | .
CASSLLTGGVDYGYTF | TGCGCCAGCAGCTTACTGACAGGAGGGGTAGACTATGGCTACACCTTC | TRBJ1-2 | TRBV5-1 | . | .
CASSRTPPGLAGGETQYF | TGCGCCAGCAGCCGAACACCGCCGGGACTAGCGGGGGGAGAGACCCAGTACTTC | TRBJ2-5 | TRBV4-1 | . | TRBD2
CASSKGFGKNIQYF | TGCGCCAGCAGCAAGGGGTTCGGCAAAAACATTCAGTACTTC | TRBJ2-4 | TRBV4-1 | few | .
CASSFDGNYGYTF | TGTGCCAGCAGCTTCGACGGTAACTATGGCTACACCTTC | TRBJ1-2 | TRBV7-9 | . | .
CASSQDGGISNQPQHF | TGCGCCAGCAGCCAAGATGGCGGGATTAGCAATCAGCCCCAGCATTTT | TRBJ1-5 | TRBV4-1 | few | .